The TCR beta chain described here comes from a study of blood T cell repertoires in COVID-19. As for the study in general: The United States, Italy and Spain supplied acute and convalescent COVID-19 samples. T cells, B-cell-depleted T cells, or PBMCs supplied cDNA or gDNA.

Germline V gene lookup returns CDR1 SGHTA and CDR2 FQGTGA. V was trimmed by 5 bases and J by 2 bases, leaving 16 bases between them. The CDR3 length is 15 residues. Measured with immunoSEQ multiplex PCR; TCRdb has only the in-frame clones, and not every one. The sample lists about 200,000 clones, 82% occurring once. The sequencing input was PBMCs or T cells enriched from blood (not recorded which). The clonotype was recovered from a man in his forties or fifties who had recovered from COVID-19. The chain couples TRBV7-3 to TRBJ2-7; D possibly corresponds to TRBD2 (6 bases). The CDR3, as DNA: TGTGCCAGCAGCATCTACCACGGGACTCCCTACGAGCAGTACTTC. It specifies CASSIYHGTPYEQYF.